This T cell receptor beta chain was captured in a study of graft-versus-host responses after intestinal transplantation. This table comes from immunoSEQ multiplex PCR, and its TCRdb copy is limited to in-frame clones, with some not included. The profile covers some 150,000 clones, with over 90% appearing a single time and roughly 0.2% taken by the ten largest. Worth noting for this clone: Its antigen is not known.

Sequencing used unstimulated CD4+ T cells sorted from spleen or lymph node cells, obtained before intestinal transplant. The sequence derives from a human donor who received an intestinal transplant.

The CDR3 spells CASSTTSLWGAGELFF. The CDR3 nucleotides are TGTGCCAGTAGCACGACTAGTCTTTGGGGAGCCGGGGAGCTGTTTTTT. V is TRBV19 and J is TRBJ2-2, with D perhaps TRBD2 (6 bases). The ends were cut back, 6 bases at V and 6 bases at J, with 20 bases in the middle. Germline V gives CDR1 LNHDA, CDR2 SQIVND (reference sequence). The CDR3 runs to 16 residues.